This T cell receptor beta chain was documented in a study of blood T cell repertoires in COVID-19 (dated by TCRdb to 2018 to 2020). For the study in its entirety: The collaborator samples originated in the United States, Italy and Spain and spanned the acute and convalescent phases of COVID-19. The prospective study material was composed of cDNA or gDNA derived from T cells, B-cell-depleted T cells, or PBMCs. The dataset comprised deeply sampled blood TCRbeta repertoires from subjects exposed to, actively infected with, or recovered from COVID-19. The repertoires were made available in a free public database intended to serve as a resource for research on the immune response to SARS-CoV-2. The samples were drawn from two sources: the first 160 participants of the ongoing ImmuneRACE study, and 1,254 subjects contributed by 6 global collaborators. The sample metadata nearly always contained a de-identified subject ID, COVID-19 status, age in years and sex. Where available, HLA class I and class II types were obtained from metadata supplied by the sample provider rather than from assay-based typing.

For this chain, trimming is 0 bases at the V end and 6 bases at the J end, and the number of junction bases without a gene match is 4. The CDR3 runs 17 amino acids, cysteine and phenylalanine included. This entry keeps only the CDR3 DNA: 51 bases, framed from base 1. Reading the germline V gene gives CDR1 LGHNA and CDR2 YSLEER. Collaborating institutions collected whole blood in K2EDTA tubes following their own protocols. For TCRbeta analysis, collaborator samples were shipped as frozen whole blood, as isolated PBMCs, or as DNA extracted from either sample type. Broad study findings and their caveats: The quantity of clinical and demographic metadata differed by source and by participant and was supplied without curation.

As regards this clone: Its antigen remains undetermined. No quality values exist for individual bases; no much larger clone is one base distant.

TCRbeta CDR3 regions were amplified from genomic DNA using the immunoSEQ Assay, a bias-controlled multiplex PCR. As for the authors' bioinformatics: Within the assay, amplification of reference gene primers was used to estimate how many nucleated cells each sample contained. To quantify the absolute abundance of each unique TCRbeta CDR3 rearrangement, sequence reads were collapsed and filtered. For each sample, productive Simpson clonality was calculated by taking the square root of Simpson's diversity index across productive rearrangements. TCRdb took this table from immuneACCESS and kept in-frame rearrangements with V and J called. Such tables lack part of the clones; where checked against another copy, unresolved V genes explain under half of the gap, and the rest is unexplained. That table supplies the V and J calls and clone size; D and trimming were determined from the DNA. For this sample the table gives fewer than 150,000 clones, of which roughly 85% were detected only once. Clones ranked in the top ten supply 3.5% to 5% of the sample.

The sequence derives from a human donor in a cohort sampled during active COVID-19. The sequenced sample consisted of peripheral blood. The chain couples TRBV4-3 to TRBJ2-1; a stretch of 14 junction bases matches TRBD2. The nucleotides are TGCGCCAGCAGCCAAGATGGGACTAGCGGGAGTCTCAATGAGCAGTTCTTC. This encodes CASSQDGTSGSLNEQFF.